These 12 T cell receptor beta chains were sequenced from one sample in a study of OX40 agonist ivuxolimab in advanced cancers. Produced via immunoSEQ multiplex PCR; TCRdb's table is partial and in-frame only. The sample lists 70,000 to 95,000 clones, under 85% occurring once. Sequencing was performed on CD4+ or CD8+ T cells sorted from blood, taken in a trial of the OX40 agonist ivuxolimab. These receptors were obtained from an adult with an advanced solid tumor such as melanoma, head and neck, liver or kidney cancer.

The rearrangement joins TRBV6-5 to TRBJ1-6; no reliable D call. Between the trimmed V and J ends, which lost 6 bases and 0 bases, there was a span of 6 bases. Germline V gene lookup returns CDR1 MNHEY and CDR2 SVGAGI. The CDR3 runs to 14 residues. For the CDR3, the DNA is TGTGCCAGCAGAAGAAGCTCCTATAATTCACCCCTCCACTTT. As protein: CASRRSSYNSPLHF.

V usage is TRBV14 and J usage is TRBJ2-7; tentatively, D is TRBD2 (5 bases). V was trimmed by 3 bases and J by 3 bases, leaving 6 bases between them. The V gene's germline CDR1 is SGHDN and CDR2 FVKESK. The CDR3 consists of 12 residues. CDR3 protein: CASSQGSYEQYF. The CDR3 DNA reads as TGTGCCAGCAGCCAGGGGAGCTACGAGCAGTACTTC.

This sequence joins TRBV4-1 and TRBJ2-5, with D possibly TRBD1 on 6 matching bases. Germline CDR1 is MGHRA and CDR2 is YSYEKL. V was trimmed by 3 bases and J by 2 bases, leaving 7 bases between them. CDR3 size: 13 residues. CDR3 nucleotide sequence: TGCGCCAGCAGCCAGAGGGGGCAAGAGACCCAGTACTTC. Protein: CASSQRGQETQYF.

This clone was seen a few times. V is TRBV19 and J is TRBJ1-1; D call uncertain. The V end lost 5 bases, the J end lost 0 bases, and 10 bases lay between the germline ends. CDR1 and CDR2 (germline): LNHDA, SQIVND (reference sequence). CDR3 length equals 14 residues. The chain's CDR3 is CASSLGNLNTEAFF. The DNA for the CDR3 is TGTGCCAGTAGTTTGGGTAACTTGAACACTGAAGCTTTCTTT.

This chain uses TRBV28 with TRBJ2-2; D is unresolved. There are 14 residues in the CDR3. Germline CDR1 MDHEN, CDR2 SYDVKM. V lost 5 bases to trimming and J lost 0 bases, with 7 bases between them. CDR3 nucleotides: TGTGCCAGCAGTCGTAGTTCGAACACCGGGGAGCTGTTTTTT. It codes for CASSRSSNTGELFF.

CDR3 sequence (DNA): TGCGCCAGCAGCCAAGATGGGACAGTCGATACGCAGTATTTT. Its translation is CASSQDGTVDTQYF. The V gene is TRBV4-1, the J gene TRBJ2-3; 7 bases align to TRBD1. J was trimmed by 6 bases and V by 0 bases; bases with no gene match: 3. The CDR3 is 14 residues long. The germline gives CDR1 MGHRA, CDR2 YSYEKL.

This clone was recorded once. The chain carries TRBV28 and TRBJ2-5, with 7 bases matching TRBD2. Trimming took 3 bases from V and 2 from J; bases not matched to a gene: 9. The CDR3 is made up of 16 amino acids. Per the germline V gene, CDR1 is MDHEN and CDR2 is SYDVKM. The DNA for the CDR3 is TGTGCCAGCAGTTTTTGGTCTAGCGGTGATCAAGAGACCCAGTACTTC. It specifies CASSFWSSGDQETQYF.

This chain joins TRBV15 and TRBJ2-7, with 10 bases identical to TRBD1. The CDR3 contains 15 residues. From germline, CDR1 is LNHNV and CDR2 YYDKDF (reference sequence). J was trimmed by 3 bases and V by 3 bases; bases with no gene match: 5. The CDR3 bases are TGTGCCACCAGCAGCCCGGGACAGGGGTTCTACGAGCAGTACTTC. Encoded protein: CATSSPGQGFYEQYF.

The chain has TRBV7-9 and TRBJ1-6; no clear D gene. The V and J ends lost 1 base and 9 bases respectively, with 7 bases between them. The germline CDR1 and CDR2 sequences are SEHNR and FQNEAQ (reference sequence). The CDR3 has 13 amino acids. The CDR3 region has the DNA TGTGCCAGCAGCTTAGGCTCGAGTTCACCCCTCCACTTT. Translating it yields CASSLGSSSPLHF.

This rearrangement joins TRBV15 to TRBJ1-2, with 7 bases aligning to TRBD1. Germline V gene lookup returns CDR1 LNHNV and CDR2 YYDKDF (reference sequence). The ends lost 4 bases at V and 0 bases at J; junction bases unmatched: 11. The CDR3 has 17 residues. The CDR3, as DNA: TGTGCCACCAGCAAAGGGACAGCTGAAACCTCTAACTATGGCTACACCTTC. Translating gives CATSKGTAETSNYGYTF.

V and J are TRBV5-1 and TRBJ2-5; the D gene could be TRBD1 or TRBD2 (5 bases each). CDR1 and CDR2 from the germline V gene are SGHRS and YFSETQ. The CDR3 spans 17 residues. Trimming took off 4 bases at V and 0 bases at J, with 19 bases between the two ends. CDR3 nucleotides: TGCGCCAGCAGCGTACCGCTAGGGGTGGGAGACCAAGAGACCCAGTACTTC. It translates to CASSVPLGVGDQETQYF.

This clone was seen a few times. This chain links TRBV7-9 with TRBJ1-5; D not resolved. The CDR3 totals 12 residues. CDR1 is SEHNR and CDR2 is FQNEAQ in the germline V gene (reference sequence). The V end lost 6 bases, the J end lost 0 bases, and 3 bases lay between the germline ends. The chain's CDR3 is CASSYSNQPQHF. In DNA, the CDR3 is TGTGCCAGCAGTTATAGCAATCAGCCCCAGCATTTT. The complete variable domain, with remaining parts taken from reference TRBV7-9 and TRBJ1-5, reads DTGVSQNPRHKITKRGQNVTFRCDPISEHNRLYWYRQTLGQGPEFLTYFQNEAQLEKSRLLSDRFSAERPKGSFSTLEIQRTEQGDSAMYLCASSYSNQPQHFGDGTRLSIL.